This passage covers 30 T cell receptor beta chains from one sample sequenced in a study of cytomegalovirus exposure and HLA in healthy donors. Use of 60 Vbeta and 13 Jbeta primers characterized the PCR. The method was immunoSEQ multiplex PCR; TCRdb's version includes in-frame clones alone and lacks a portion of them. This sample has roughly 100,000 clones; around 80% occur once, and the top ten carry 0.76%. Sequencing input: PBMCs. These receptors were collected from a woman aged 60-75 years in good health and CMV-seronegative.

The rearrangement links TRBV28 to TRBJ2-7; 7 bases are shared with TRBD1. Losses at the gene ends were 4 bases for V and 3 bases for J; bases not matched to a gene: 6. The CDR3 consists of 14 residues. Germline CDR1 is MDHEN and CDR2 is SYDVKM. The CDR3 region is CASSSTGFYYEQYF. CDR3 bases: TGTGCCAGCAGTTCGACAGGGTTTTACTACGAGCAGTACTTC.

V and J are TRBV10-2 and TRBJ2-7; D perhaps matches TRBD2 (6 bases). The germline V and J ends were trimmed by 4 bases and 4 bases, with 17 bases remaining between them. CDR1 WSHSY and CDR2 SAAADI come from the germline V gene. The CDR3 length is 15 residues. CDR3 coding DNA: TGCGCCAGCAGTGGGAGGGGTGACGGAGTTTACGAGCAGTACTTC. It specifies CASSGRGDGVYEQYF.

This clone has just a few counts. The chain recombines TRBV10-3 with TRBJ1-5; D not certain. This CDR3 is built from 15 residues. Trimming pared 8 bases from V and 4 bases from J, leaving 18 bases between. Germline CDR1 reads ENHRY; CDR2 reads SYGVKD. Here the CDR3 reads CAISSTLEGNQPQHF. The DNA for the CDR3 is TGTGCCATCTCTAGCACCCTGGAGGGTAATCAGCCCCAGCATTTT.

V gene TRBV28 combines with J gene TRBJ1-5; D uncertain. CDR3 size: 12 residues. The germline gives CDR1 MDHEN, CDR2 SYDVKM. Trimming removed 5 bases from V and 5 bases from J, with 7 bases in between. CDR3 sequence reads: CASSGGDQPQHF. CDR3 DNA: TGTGCCAGCAGTGGAGGTGATCAGCCCCAGCATTTT. The variable domain in full, with the rest retrieved from reference TRBV28 and TRBJ1-5, is DVKVTQSSRYLVKRTGEKVFLECVQDMDHENMFWYRQDPGLGLRLIYFSYDVKMKEKGDIPEGYSVSREKKERFSLILESASTNQTSMYLCASSGGDQPQHFGDGTRLSIL.

The chain recombines TRBV19 with TRBJ2-4; no clear D. This CDR3 is built from 18 residues. V lost 4 bases, J lost 0 bases, and 19 bases lay in between. CDR1 is LNHDA and CDR2 is SQIVND in the germline V gene (reference sequence). CDR3 region: CASSRDPLAALAKNIQYF. CDR3 nucleotide sequence: TGTGCCAGTAGTAGAGACCCGTTGGCGGCTCTAGCCAAAAACATTCAGTACTTC.

The genes are TRBV10-2 and TRBJ2-1, with TRBD2 as a possible D gene (6 bases). The V end was cut by 2 bases, the J end by 3 bases, with 14 bases between. Germline V gives CDR1 WSHSY, CDR2 SAAADI. This CDR3 has 16 amino acids. The CDR3 DNA is TGCGCCAGCAGTGAGCCGGGGACTCCACGCTACAATGAGCAGTTCTTC. The encoded protein is CASSEPGTPRYNEQFF.

V usage is TRBV28 and J usage is TRBJ1-5; D is uncertain. CDR1 and CDR2 from the germline V gene are MDHEN and SYDVKM. V gave up 4 bases and J gave up 14 bases, with 9 bases separating them. This CDR3 is built from 10 residues. CDR3 amino acids: CASSSHRKHF. The DNA of the CDR3 is TGTGCCAGCAGTTCCCACAGAAAGCATTTT.

The chain combines TRBV6-1 with TRBJ2-6, with 8 positions matching TRBD1. Trimming cost V 4 bases and J 0 bases; bases outside gene matches: 5. Germline loops: CDR1 MNHNS, CDR2 SASEGT. This CDR3 spans 17 amino acids. The CDR3 nucleotides read TGTGCCAGCAGTGGGACAGGGTCCTTCTCTGGGGCCAACGTCCTGACTTTC. It translates to CASSGTGSFSGANVLTF.

The chain uses TRBV6-5 and TRBJ1-2, with TRBD1 as a possible D gene (5 bases). Deletions cut 2 bases from V and 4 bases from J, with 11 bases between. Germline V gives CDR1 MNHEY, CDR2 SVGAGI. CDR3 length: 14 residues. CDR3 amino acids: CASSYGGEGYGYTF. CDR3 DNA sequence: TGTGCCAGCAGTTACGGGGGGGAGGGCTATGGCTACACCTTC.

The V and J genes are TRBV7-2 and TRBJ2-7, with 8 bases matching TRBD1. V lost 1 base, J lost 4 bases, and 3 bases stayed unmatched. This CDR3 is 14 amino acids long. Looked up from germline, CDR1 is SGHTA and CDR2 is FQGNSA. This CDR3 reads CASSLVRTGYEQYF. The CDR3 region has the DNA TGTGCCAGCAGCTTAGTGCGGACAGGGTACGAGCAGTACTTC.

Of note for this clone: At one of its ends the junction is not consistent with the germline gene, which may arise from a read error. The V gene is TRBV7-9, the J gene TRBJ2-5; D might be TRBD2 (5 bases). Germline V gives CDR1 SEHNR, CDR2 FQNEAQ (reference sequence). The CDR3 spans 12 residues. The CDR3 bases are TGTTCCAGCAGCCAAGCGGAAGAGACCCAGTACTTC. Its protein is CSSSQAEETQYF.

J is TRBJ2-5 and V is TRBV6-5, with a tentative D call TRBD2 (6 bases). The CDR3 has 12 residues. Trimming cost V 6 bases and J 5 bases, with 10 bases left between them. From germline, CDR1 is MNHEY and CDR2 SVGAGI. The DNA of the CDR3 is TGTGCCAGCAGCGGGGGATGGGAGACCCAGTACTTC. This encodes CASSGGWETQYF.

V usage is TRBV7-2 and J usage is TRBJ1-1; 7 nucleotides match TRBD1. This CDR3 is built from 15 residues. V trimming: 2 bases; J trimming: 8 bases; junction bases outside the gene matches: 11. Germline values: CDR1 SGHTA, CDR2 FQGNSA. The CDR3: CASSLNWGTAYEAFF. CDR3 coding DNA: TGTGCCAGCAGCTTAAATTGGGGGACAGCCTACGAAGCTTTCTTT. The whole variable domain, remainder taken from reference TRBV7-2 and TRBJ1-1, is GAGVSQSPSNKVTEKGKDVELRCDPISGHTALYWYRQSLGQGLEFLIYFQGNSAPDKSGLPSDRFSAERTGGSVSTLTIQRTQQEDSAVYLCASSLNWGTAYEAFFGQGTRLTVV.

The gene calls are TRBV5-1 and TRBJ2-5, with 10 nucleotides matching TRBD2. The CDR3 is made up of 14 amino acids. Germline V gene sequence: CDR1 SGHRS, CDR2 YFSETQ. Germline trimming cut 4 bases from V and 3 bases from J; bases unmatched to any gene: 3. The CDR3: CASSTGLAEETQYF. CDR3 coding DNA: TGCGCCAGCAGCACCGGACTAGCGGAAGAGACCCAGTACTTC.

The chain is built from TRBV27 and TRBJ2-7, with a weak D call TRBD2 (6 bases). Germline assignment: CDR1 MNHEY and CDR2 SMNVEV (reference sequence). CDR3 size: 14 residues. Trimming took off 2 bases at V and 6 bases at J, with 14 bases between the two ends. The CDR3 DNA reads as TGTGCCAGCAGTTTAGCGGGGCTCTCGGGCGAGCAGTACTTC. This translates into CASSLAGLSGEQYF.

V and J are TRBV6-5 and TRBJ1-2; no clear D gene. CDR3 size: 15 residues. Trimming removed 0 bases from V and 3 bases from J, with 11 bases in between. Germline CDR1 is MNHEY and CDR2 is SVGAGI. In nucleotides, the CDR3 is TGTGCCAGCAGTTACTCTCCCGAGGTGCACTATGGCTACACCTTC. Translated: CASSYSPEVHYGYTF.

This clone was picked up one time. V and J are TRBV19 and TRBJ1-5, with a weak D call TRBD1 (6 bases). Germline V CDR1 and CDR2: LNHDA, SQIVND (reference sequence). This CDR3 has 15 residues. Trimming removed 7 bases at V and 0 bases at J, with 13 bases between. The CDR3 DNA is TGTGCCAGTACGGGTCCAGGGGCTAGCAATCAGCCCCAGCATTTT. This gives the protein CASTGPGASNQPQHF.

The chain has TRBV21-1 and TRBJ1-2. TRBV21-1 is tagged as a pseudogene. The CDR3 has 14 amino acids. CDR3 residues: CASSKDSTPYGYTF. CDR3 DNA: TGTGCCAGCAGCAAAGATAGCACTCCTTATGGCTACACCTTC.

This clone was counted between two and nine times. The chain employs TRBV5-6 and TRBJ1-4; 10 positions agree with TRBD1. CDR3 length: 15 amino acids. Trimming cost V 3 bases and J 8 bases; bases outside gene matches: 7. Germline CDR1 SGHDT, CDR2 YYEEEE. The CDR3 DNA reads as TGTGCCAGCAGCTCCGGGACAGGGGTTCGGGAAAAACTGTTTTTT. Residues: CASSSGTGVREKLFF.

The table lists this clone with a few counts. The chain employs TRBV6-4 and TRBJ1-5, with D hard to call. Germline V CDR1 and CDR2: MRHNA, SNTAGT. The CDR3 is 11 amino acids. Trimming shortened V by 11 bases and J by 2 bases, and 7 bases separated the two germline ends. CDR3 bases: TGTGCCGCACGGGGCAATCAGCCCCAGCATTTT. This translates into CAARGNQPQHF.

V gene TRBV6-5 combines with J gene TRBJ1-4, with D possibly TRBD1 on 5 matching bases. V was clipped by 6 bases and J by 5 bases, with 7 bases between them. The CDR3 consists of 12 residues. Germline values: CDR1 MNHEY, CDR2 SVGAGI. The CDR3 here is CASSRANEKLFF. The CDR3, as DNA: TGTGCCAGCAGCAGGGCGAATGAAAAACTGTTTTTT.

J is TRBJ1-2 and V is TRBV28, with TRBD1 matching over 11 bases. The germline V gene has CDR1 MDHEN and CDR2 SYDVKM. Unmatched junction bases numbered 8, after V lost 7 bases and J lost 1 base. This CDR3 is built from 16 residues. CDR3 protein: CASIGQGAVFNYGYTF. In DNA, the CDR3 is TGTGCCAGCATCGGACAGGGGGCTGTCTTTAACTATGGCTACACCTTC.

The chain links TRBV5-4 to TRBJ1-3, with D possibly TRBD1 on 6 matching bases. The V and J ends lost 3 bases and 4 bases respectively, with 11 bases between them. The germline V gene has CDR1 SGHNT and CDR2 YYREEE (reference sequence). This CDR3 region has 14 residues. Written as DNA, the CDR3 is TGTGCCAGCAGCTCTACAGGGTCCGGAAACACCATATATTTT. Translation gives CASSSTGSGNTIYF.

There are a few counts of this clone. The chain uses TRBV7-9 and TRBJ2-1, with 13 bases matching TRBD2. This CDR3 is 17 amino acids long. Germline CDR1 reads SEHNR; CDR2 reads FQNEAQ (reference sequence). J lost 8 bases, V lost 3 bases, and 10 bases had no gene match. The CDR3 DNA follows: TGTGCCAGCAGCTTCTCGGGACTAGCGGGATTAGGCGATGAGCAGTTCTTC. This gives the protein CASSFSGLAGLGDEQFF.

The chain employs TRBV7-2 and TRBJ1-4; TRBD1 might be the D (5 bases). The V and J ends lost 0 bases and 8 bases respectively, with 13 bases between them. Germline V gives CDR1 SGHTA, CDR2 FQGNSA. The CDR3 spans 15 residues. The CDR3 region has the DNA TGTGCCAGCAGCTTAGCCCGCCTCGGGGGGGAAAAACTGTTTTTT. Translation gives CASSLARLGGEKLFF. Full variable domain (remainder filled in from reference TRBV7-2 and TRBJ1-4): GAGVSQSPSNKVTEKGKDVELRCDPISGHTALYWYRQSLGQGLEFLIYFQGNSAPDKSGLPSDRFSAERTGGSVSTLTIQRTQQEDSAVYLCASSLARLGGEKLFFGSGTQLSVL.

V gene TRBV9 combines with J gene TRBJ1-2; 7 bases agree with TRBD1. The germline V gene encodes CDR1 SGDLS and CDR2 YYNGEE. After removal of 5 bases from V and 1 base from J, the junction contained 2 bases not matched to a gene. This CDR3 region has 13 residues. The CDR3 region is CASRQGGNYGYTF. For the CDR3, the DNA is TGTGCCAGCAGGCAGGGGGGTAACTATGGCTACACCTTC.

This clone was observed a handful of times. The CDR3 bases are TGCGCCAGCAGCTTGAGGACAGGGCAAACTGAAGCTTTCTTT. This sequence encodes CASSLRTGQTEAFF. The chain employs TRBV5-1 and TRBJ1-1, with 8 bases identical to TRBD1. The CDR3 has 14 residues. The germline V gene encodes CDR1 SGHRS and CDR2 YFSETQ. Trimming at V came to 1 base and at J to 5 bases, leaving 4 bases not matched to a gene.

The chain recombines TRBV7-6 with TRBJ2-1, with TRBD2 identical over 8 bases. There are 14 residues in the CDR3. V trimming: 4 bases; J trimming: 8 bases; junction bases outside the gene matches: 7. Germline CDR1 SGHVS, CDR2 FNYEAQ. CDR3 coding DNA: TGTGCCAGCAGCTGGGGACTAGGCAGCGATGAGCAGTTCTTC. This gives the protein CASSWGLGSDEQFF.

The rearrangement uses TRBV28 and TRBJ2-1, with a possible D match to TRBD1 (5 bases). The V gene lost 4 bases and the J gene lost 5 bases, with 15 bases spanning the gap. The germline V gene encodes CDR1 MDHEN and CDR2 SYDVKM. The CDR3 loop spans 15 amino acids. CDR3 in amino acids: CASSSLTVLHNEQFF. The CDR3 DNA follows: TGTGCCAGCAGTTCCTTGACAGTTTTACACAATGAGCAGTTCTTC.

The J gene is TRBJ2-3, the V gene TRBV5-6, with 8 bases fitting TRBD2. The length of the CDR3 is 16 residues. Germline assignment: CDR1 SGHDT and CDR2 YYEEEE. The ends lost 4 bases at V and 0 bases at J; junction bases unmatched: 7. CDR3: CASSPGGGASTDTQYF. CDR3 in DNA: TGTGCCAGCAGCCCGGGAGGGGGGGCGAGCACAGATACGCAGTATTTT.